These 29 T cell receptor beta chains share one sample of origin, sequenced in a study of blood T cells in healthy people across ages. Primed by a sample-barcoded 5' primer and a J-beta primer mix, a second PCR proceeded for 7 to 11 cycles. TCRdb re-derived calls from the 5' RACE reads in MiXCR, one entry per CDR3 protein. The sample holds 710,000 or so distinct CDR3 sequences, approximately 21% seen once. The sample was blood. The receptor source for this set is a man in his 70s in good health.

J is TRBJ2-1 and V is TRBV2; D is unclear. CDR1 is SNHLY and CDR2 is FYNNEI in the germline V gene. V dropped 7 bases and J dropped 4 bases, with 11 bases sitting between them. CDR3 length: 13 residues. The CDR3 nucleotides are TGTGCCAGCATTACGGACGTATACAATGAGCAGTTCTTC. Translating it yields CASITDVYNEQFF.

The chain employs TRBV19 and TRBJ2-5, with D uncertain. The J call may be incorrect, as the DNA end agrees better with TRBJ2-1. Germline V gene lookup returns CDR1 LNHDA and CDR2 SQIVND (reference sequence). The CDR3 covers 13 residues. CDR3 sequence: CASSADFGAEQFF. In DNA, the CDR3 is TGTGCCAGTAGTGCAGATTTTGGTGCTGAGCAGTTCTTC.

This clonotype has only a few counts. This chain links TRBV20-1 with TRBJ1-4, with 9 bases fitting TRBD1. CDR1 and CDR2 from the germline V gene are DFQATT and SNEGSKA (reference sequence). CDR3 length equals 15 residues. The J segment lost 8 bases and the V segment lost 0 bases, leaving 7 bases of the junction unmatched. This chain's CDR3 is CSARDPGQGDEKLFF. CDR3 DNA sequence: TGCAGTGCTAGAGACCCGGGACAGGGAGACGAAAAACTGTTTTTT.

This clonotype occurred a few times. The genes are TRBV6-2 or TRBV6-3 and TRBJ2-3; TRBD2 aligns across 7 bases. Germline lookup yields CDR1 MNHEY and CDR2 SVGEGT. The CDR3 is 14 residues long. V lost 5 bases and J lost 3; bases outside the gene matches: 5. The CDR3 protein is CASSPSGITDTQYF. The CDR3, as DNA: TGTGCCAGCAGTCCAAGCGGGATAACAGATACGCAGTATTTT.

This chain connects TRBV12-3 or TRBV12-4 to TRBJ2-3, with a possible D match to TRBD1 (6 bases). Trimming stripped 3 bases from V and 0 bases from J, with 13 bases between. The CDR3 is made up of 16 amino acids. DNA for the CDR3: TGTGCCAGCAGTTTCGGGACAAGGGGGAGCACAGATACGCAGTATTTT. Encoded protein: CASSFGTRGSTDTQYF.

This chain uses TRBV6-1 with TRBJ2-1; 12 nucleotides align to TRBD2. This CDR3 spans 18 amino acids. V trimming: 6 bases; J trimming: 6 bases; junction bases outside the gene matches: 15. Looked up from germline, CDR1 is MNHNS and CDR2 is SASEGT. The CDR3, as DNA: TGTGCCAGCAGCACCCGAGACCTAACTAGCGGGAGGCCCAATGAGCAGTTCTTC. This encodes CASSTRDLTSGRPNEQFF.

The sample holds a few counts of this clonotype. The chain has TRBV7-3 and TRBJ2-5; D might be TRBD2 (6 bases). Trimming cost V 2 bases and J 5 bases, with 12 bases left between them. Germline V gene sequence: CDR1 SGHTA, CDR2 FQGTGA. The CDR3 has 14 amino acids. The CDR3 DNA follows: TGTGCCAGCAGCTTATACGGGGGATCGGAGACCCAGTACTTC. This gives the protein CASSLYGGSETQYF.

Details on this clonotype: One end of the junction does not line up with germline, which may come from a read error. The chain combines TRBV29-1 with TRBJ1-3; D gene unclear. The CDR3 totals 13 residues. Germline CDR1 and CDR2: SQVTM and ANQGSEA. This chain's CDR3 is CSVGAASGNTTYF. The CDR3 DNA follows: TGCAGCGTTGGGGCAGCCTCTGGAAACACCACATATTTT.

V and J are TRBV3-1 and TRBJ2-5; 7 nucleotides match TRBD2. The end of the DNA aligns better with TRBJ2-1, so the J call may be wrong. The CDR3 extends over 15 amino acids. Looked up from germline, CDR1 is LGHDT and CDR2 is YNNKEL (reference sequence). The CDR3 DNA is TGTGCCAGCAGCTGGGGAAGCGGGGTCCCGGGTGAGCAGTTCTTC. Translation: CASSWGSGVPGEQFF.

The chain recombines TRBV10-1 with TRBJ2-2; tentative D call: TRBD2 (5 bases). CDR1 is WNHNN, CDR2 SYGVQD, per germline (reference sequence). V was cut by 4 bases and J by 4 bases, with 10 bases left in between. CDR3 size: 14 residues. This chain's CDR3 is CASSGPGSTGELFF. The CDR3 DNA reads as TGCGCCAGCAGTGGACCGGGATCCACCGGGGAGCTGTTTTTT.

CDR3 nucleotide sequence: TGTGCCAGCAGCCGGGACAGGGGTATAGATACGCAGTATTTT. Amino acids: CASSRDRGIDTQYF. The chain is built from TRBV7-8 and TRBJ2-3, with 10 bases that match TRBD1. The CDR3 totals 14 residues. Germline CDR1 SGHVS, CDR2 FQNEAQ. The V gene end was trimmed by 5 bases and the J gene end by 5 bases; junction bases not matched to a gene: 4.

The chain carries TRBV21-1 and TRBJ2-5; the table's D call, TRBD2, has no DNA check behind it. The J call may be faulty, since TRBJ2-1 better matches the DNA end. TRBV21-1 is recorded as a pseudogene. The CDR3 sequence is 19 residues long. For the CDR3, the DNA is TGTGCCAGCAGCTATACAGGACTAGCGGGAGGGCCCCCCAACAATGAGCAGTTCTTC. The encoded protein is CASSYTGLAGGPPNNEQFF.

The CDR3 nucleotides are TGTGCCAGCAGCCAAGATGCGCTCGGGGTGGAGGTCGACAATGAGCAGTTCTTC. It encodes CASSQDALGVEVDNEQFF. The J gene is TRBJ2-1, the V gene TRBV4-2, with D possibly matching TRBD2 (5 bases). The germline V gene has CDR1 LGHNA and CDR2 YNFKEQ. Trimming shortened V by 0 bases and J by 5 bases, and 20 bases separated the two germline ends. The CDR3 has 18 amino acids.

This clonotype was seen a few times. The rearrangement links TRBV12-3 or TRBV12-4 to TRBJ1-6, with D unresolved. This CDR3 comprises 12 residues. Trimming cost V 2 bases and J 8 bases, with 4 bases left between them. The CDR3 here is CASSLRDSPLHF. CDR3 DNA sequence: TGTGCCAGCAGTTTAAGGGATTCACCCCTCCACTTT.

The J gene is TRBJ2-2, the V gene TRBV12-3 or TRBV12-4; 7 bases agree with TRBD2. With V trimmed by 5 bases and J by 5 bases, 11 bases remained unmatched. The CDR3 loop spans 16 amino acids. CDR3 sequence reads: CASSPVGAGGTGELFF. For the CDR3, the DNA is TGTGCCAGCAGTCCCGTCGGGGCCGGGGGGACCGGGGAGCTGTTTTTT.

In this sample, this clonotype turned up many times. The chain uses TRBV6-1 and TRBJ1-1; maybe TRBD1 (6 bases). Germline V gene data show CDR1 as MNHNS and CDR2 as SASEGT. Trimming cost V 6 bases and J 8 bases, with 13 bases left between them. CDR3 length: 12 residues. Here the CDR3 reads CASRAGDSEAFF. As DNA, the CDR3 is TGTGCCAGCAGAGCAGGGGATTCGGAAGCTTTCTTT.

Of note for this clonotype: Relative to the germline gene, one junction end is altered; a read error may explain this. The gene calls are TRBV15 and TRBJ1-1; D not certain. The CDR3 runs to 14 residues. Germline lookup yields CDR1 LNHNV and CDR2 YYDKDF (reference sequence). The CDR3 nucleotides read TGTGCCACCAGCAGGGGATTGGGGAACACTGAAGCCTTCTTT. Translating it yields CATSRGLGNTEAFF.

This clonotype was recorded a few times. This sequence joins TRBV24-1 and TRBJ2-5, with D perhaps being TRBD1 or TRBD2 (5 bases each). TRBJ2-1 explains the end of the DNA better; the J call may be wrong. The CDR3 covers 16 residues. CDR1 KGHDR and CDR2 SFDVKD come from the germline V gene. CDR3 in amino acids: CATSDLNGITGGEQFF. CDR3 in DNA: TGTGCCACCAGTGATTTGAACGGGATCACAGGTGGTGAGCAGTTCTTC.

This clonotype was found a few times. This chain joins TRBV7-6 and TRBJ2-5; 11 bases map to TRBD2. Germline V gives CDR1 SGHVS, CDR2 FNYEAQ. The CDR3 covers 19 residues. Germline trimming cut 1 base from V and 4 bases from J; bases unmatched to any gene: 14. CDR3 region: CASSLGRRQLAGEGETQYF. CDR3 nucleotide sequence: TGTGCCAGCAGCTTAGGGCGCCGCCAACTAGCGGGAGAGGGAGAGACCCAGTACTTC.

The CDR3 protein is CASSLQQGTHEQYF. CDR3 coding DNA: TGTGCCAGCAGTTTACAACAGGGGACCCACGAGCAGTACTTC. The chain uses TRBV12-3 or TRBV12-4 and TRBJ2-1, with 7 bases lining up with TRBD1. The end of the DNA aligns better with TRBJ2-7, so the J call may be wrong. This CDR3 is built from 14 residues.

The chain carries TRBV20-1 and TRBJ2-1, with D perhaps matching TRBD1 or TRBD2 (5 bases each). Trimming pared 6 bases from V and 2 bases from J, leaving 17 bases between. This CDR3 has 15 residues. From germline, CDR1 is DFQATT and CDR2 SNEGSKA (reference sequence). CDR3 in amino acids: CSATSGRDPYNEQFF. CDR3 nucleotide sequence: TGCAGTGCCACTTCGGGAAGGGACCCCTACAATGAGCAGTTCTTC.

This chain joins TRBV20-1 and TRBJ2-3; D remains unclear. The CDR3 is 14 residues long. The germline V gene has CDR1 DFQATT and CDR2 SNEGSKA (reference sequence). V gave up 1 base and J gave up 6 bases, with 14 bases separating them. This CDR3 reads CSARGDILADTQYF. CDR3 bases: TGCAGTGCTAGAGGCGACATTCTCGCTGATACGCAGTATTTT.

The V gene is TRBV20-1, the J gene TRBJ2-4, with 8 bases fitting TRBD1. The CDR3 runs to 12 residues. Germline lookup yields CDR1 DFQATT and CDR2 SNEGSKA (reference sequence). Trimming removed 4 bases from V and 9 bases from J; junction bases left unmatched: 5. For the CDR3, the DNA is TGCAGTGCTATCAGACAGGGGAGCATTCAGTACTTC. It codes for CSAIRQGSIQYF.

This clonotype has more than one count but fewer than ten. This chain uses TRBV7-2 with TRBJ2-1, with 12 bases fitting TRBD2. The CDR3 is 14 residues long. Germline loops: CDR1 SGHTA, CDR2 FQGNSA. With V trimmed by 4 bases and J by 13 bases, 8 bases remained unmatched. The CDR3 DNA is TGTGCCAGCAGCTCCCGACTAGCGGGAGTCCCCCAGTTCTTC. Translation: CASSSRLAGVPQFF.

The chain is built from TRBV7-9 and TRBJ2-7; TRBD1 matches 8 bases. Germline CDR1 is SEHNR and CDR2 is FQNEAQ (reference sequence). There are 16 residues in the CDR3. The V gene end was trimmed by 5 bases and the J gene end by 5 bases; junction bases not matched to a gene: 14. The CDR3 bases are TGTGCCAGCAGCCTAGGCCGCCTGACAGGGGTCCACGAGCAGTACTTC. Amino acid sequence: CASSLGRLTGVHEQYF.

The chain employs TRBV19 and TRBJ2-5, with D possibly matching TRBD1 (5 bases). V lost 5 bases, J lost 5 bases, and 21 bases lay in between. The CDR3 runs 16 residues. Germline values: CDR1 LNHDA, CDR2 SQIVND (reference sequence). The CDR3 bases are TGTGCCAGTAGTCCCTTGCCAGGGCCCCCCAAGGAGACCCAGTACTTC. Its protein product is CASSPLPGPPKETQYF. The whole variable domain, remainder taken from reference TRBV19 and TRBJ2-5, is DGGITQSPKYLFRKEGQNVTLSCEQNLNHDAMYWYRQDPGQGLRLIYYSQIVNDFQKGDIAEGYSVSREKKESFPLTVTSAQKNPTAFYLCASSPLPGPPKETQYFGPGTRLLVL.

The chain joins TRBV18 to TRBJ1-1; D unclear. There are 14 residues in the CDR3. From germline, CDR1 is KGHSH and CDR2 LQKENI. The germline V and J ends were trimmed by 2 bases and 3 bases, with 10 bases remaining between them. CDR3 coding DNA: TGTGCCAGCTCACCAGTCGAGGGCGACACTGAAGCTTTCTTT. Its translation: CASSPVEGDTEAFF.

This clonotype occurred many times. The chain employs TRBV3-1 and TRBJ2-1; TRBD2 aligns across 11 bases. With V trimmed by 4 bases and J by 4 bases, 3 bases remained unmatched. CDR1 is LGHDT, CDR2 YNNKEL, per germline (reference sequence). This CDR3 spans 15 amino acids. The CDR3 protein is CASSRGLADYNEQFF. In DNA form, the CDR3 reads TGTGCCAGCAGCCGGGGACTAGCGGATTACAATGAGCAGTTCTTC.

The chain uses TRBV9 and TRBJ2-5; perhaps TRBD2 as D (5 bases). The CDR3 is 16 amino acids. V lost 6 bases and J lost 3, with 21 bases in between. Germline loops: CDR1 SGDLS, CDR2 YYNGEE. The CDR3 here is CASNGGGLVPEETQYF. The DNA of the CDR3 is TGTGCCAGCAACGGTGGTGGACTGGTCCCTGAAGAGACCCAGTACTTC.